The 9 T cell receptor beta chains below were found in one sample sequenced in a study of T cell responses to AZD1222 COVID-19 vaccine. Sequenced by immunoSEQ multiplex PCR; TCRdb stores in-frame clones only, minus some. This sample yields roughly 150,000 clones, of which around 90% are seen a single time; roughly 2% belongs to the top ten. The sequences come from peripheral blood, collected on day 0 of AZD1222 vaccination. Every receptor here comes from an adult in good health.

The rearrangement uses TRBV19 and TRBJ2-7; the match to TRBD1 covers 8 bases. The CDR3 consists of 15 residues. Per the germline V gene, CDR1 is LNHDA and CDR2 is SQIVND (reference sequence). V was clipped by 5 bases and J by 3 bases; unmatched bases: 9. The CDR3 DNA is TGTGCCAGTAGTGGATCGACACAGGGGGACTACGAGCAGTACTTC. As protein: CASSGSTQGDYEQYF.

The chain has TRBV5-4 and TRBJ1-2, with D tentatively TRBD1 (6 bases). The germline V gene has CDR1 SGHNT and CDR2 YYREEE (reference sequence). The V end lost 3 bases, the J end lost 8 bases, and 14 bases lay between the germline ends. The CDR3 runs to 13 residues. CDR3 coding DNA: TGTGCCAGCAGCTCAGTCAGGGGAGCCGGCTACACCTTC. This translates into CASSSVRGAGYTF. The variable domain in full, completed from reference TRBV5-4 and TRBJ1-2, reads ETGVTQSPTHLIKTRGQQVTLRCSSQSGHNTVSWYQQALGQGPQFIFQYYREEENGRGNFPPRFSGLQFPNYSSELNVNALELDDSALYLCASSSVRGAGYTFGSGTRLTVV.

The chain has TRBV11-2 and TRBJ1-2, with D perhaps matching TRBD1 (6 bases). Germline assignment: CDR1 SGHAT and CDR2 FQNNGV. Trimming cost V 0 bases and J 1 base, with 18 bases left between them. The CDR3 consists of 18 residues. CDR3 in DNA: TGTGCCAGCAGCTTAGATGCGGGGGCCTTCTTTCTTAACTATGGCTACACCTTC. It codes for CASSLDAGAFFLNYGYTF.

The V call is TRBV18, the J call TRBJ2-1; D tentatively fits TRBD1 or TRBD2 (7 bases each). This CDR3 is 16 amino acids long. CDR1 and CDR2 from the germline V gene are KGHSH and LQKENI. Trimming cost V 4 bases and J 0 bases, with 13 bases left between them. DNA of the CDR3: TGTGCCAGCTCACGAGGGGGCGGGAGCTCCTACAATGAGCAGTTCTTC. It encodes CASSRGGGSSYNEQFF.

CDR3 sequence: CATSDRREQPQHF. The CDR3 region has the DNA TGTGCCACCAGTGATAGACGGGAACAGCCCCAGCATTTT. The chain has TRBV24-1 and TRBJ1-5; D is undetermined. The V end lost 3 bases, the J end lost 7 bases, and 9 bases lay between the germline ends. The CDR3 is 13 residues long. Germline V lookup: CDR1 KGHDR, CDR2 SFDVKD.

V is TRBV4-3 and J is TRBJ1-2; D gene uncertain. The CDR3 runs to 15 residues. The germline gives CDR1 LGHNA, CDR2 YSLEER. The V end lost 0 bases, the J end lost 4 bases, and 12 bases lay between the germline ends. CDR3 protein: CASSQDQNIGYGYTF. Here the CDR3 DNA reads TGCGCCAGCAGCCAAGATCAGAACATCGGCTATGGCTACACCTTC.

The chain has TRBV7-9 and TRBJ2-7, with D perhaps being TRBD1 or TRBD2 (5 bases each). Per the germline V gene, CDR1 is SEHNR and CDR2 is FQNEAQ (reference sequence). This CDR3 region has 12 residues. V shed 3 bases and J shed 5 bases, with 8 bases lying between them. CDR3 DNA sequence: TGTGCCAGCAGCTTCGAGGGGAACGAGCAGTACTTC. Translating gives CASSFEGNEQYF.

This chain joins TRBV6-5 and TRBJ2-7; 10 bases are shared with TRBD1. Trimming at V came to 5 bases and at J to 2 bases, leaving 6 bases not matched to a gene. Germline values: CDR1 MNHEY, CDR2 SVGAGI. The CDR3 sequence is 15 residues long. CDR3 in amino acids: CASSLSGTGAYEQYF. CDR3 coding DNA: TGTGCCAGCAGTCTTTCCGGGACAGGGGCCTACGAGCAGTACTTC.

The rearrangement joins TRBV9 to TRBJ2-2; D is unresolved. Germline values: CDR1 SGDLS, CDR2 YYNGEE. With 6 bases removed from V and 0 bases from J, the gap between germline ends came to 15 bases. The CDR3 totals 16 residues. In DNA form, the CDR3 reads TGTGCCAGCACCCTAGACGGTTCCACGAACACCGGGGAGCTGTTTTTT. Residues: CASTLDGSTNTGELFF.